The clone carrying this T cell receptor (beta chain) has only a few counts. The antigen is not known. The assay was immunoSEQ multiplex PCR, and TCRdb's table has in-frame clones only and misses some. The top ten clones hold around a quarter of a sample with 15,000 to 19,000 clones, about 87% of them seen once. Per the germline V gene, CDR1 is ENHRY and CDR2 is SYGVKD. The length of the CDR3 is 15 residues. V shed 3 bases, J shed 0 bases, and the junction held 4 bases outside the gene matches. This sample was included in a study of T cells in localized non-small cell lung cancer. The study, taken as a whole, reports: Patients showing higher blood T cell density tended to see longer overall survival.

The chain combines TRBV10-3 with TRBJ1-1, with 7 bases aligning to TRBD1. Here the sequenced sample was peripheral blood mononuclear cells, taken before any cancer treatment. The receptor was isolated from a male donor older than 55 with stage II lung adenocarcinoma. CDR3 coding DNA: TGTGCCATCAGTGAAGGGCAGGGGGTGAACACTGAAGCTTTCTTT. Encoded protein: CAISEGQGVNTEAFF.